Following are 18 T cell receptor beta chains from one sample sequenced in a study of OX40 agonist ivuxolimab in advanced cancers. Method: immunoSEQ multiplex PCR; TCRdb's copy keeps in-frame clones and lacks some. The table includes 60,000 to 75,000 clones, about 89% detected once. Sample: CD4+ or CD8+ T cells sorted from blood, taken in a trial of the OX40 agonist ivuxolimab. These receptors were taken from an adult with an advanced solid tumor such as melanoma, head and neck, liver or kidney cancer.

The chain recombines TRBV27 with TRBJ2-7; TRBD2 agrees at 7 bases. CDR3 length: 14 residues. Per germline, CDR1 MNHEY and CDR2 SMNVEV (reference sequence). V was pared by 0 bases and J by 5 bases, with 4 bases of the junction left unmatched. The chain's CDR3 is CASSLSTSLDEQYF. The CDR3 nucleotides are TGTGCCAGCAGTTTATCGACTAGCTTGGACGAGCAGTACTTC.

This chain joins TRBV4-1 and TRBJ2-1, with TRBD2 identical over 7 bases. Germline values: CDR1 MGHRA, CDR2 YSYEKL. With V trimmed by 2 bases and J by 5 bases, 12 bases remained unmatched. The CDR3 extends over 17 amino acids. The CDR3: CASSQFFGEAGNNEQFF. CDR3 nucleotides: TGCGCCAGCAGCCAATTCTTCGGGGAAGCGGGAAACAATGAGCAGTTCTTC.

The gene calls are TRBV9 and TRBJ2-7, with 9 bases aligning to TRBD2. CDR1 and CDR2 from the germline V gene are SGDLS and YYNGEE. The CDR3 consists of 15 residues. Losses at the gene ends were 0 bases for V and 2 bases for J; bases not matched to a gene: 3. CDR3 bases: TGTGCCAGCAGCGTAGGACTAGCGGCTACCTACGAGCAGTACTTC. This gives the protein CASSVGLAATYEQYF.

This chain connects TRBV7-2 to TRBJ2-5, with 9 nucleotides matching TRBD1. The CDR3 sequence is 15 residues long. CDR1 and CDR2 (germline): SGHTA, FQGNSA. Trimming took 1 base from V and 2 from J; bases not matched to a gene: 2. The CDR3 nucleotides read TGTGCCAGCAGCTTAGGGGGACAGGGTCAAGAGACCCAGTACTTC. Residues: CASSLGGQGQETQYF.

CDR3 nucleotides: TGTGCCAGTAGCGGACATTATGAAAAACTGTTTTTT. This codes for CASSGHYEKLFF. The chain couples TRBV19 to TRBJ1-4; perhaps TRBD1 as D (5 bases). The germline V gene has CDR1 LNHDA and CDR2 SQIVND (reference sequence). The ends were cut back, 6 bases at V and 6 bases at J, with 8 bases in the middle. The length of the CDR3 is 12 residues.

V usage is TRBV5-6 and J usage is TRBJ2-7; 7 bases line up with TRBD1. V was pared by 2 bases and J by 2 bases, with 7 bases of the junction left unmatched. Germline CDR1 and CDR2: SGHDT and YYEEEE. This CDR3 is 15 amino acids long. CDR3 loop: CASSLQTGWTYEQYF. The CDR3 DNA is TGTGCCAGCAGCTTACAGACAGGGTGGACCTACGAGCAGTACTTC.

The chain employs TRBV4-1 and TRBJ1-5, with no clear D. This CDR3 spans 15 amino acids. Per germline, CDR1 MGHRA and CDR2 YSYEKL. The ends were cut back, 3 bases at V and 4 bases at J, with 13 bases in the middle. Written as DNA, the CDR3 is TGCGCCAGCAGCCAGTACCGGGCCGGGAATCAGCCCCAGCATTTT. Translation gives CASSQYRAGNQPQHF.

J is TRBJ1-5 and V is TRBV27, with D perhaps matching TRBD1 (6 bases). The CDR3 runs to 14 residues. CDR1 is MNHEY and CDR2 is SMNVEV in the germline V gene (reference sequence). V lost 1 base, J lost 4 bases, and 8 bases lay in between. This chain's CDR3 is CASSLLQGNQPQHF. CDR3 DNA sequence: TGTGCCAGCAGTTTATTACAGGGTAATCAGCCCCAGCATTTT.

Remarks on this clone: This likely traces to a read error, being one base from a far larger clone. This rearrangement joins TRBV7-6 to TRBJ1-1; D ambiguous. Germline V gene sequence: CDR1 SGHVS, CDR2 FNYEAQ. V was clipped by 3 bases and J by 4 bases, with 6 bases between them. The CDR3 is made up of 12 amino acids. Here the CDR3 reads CASSLKGTEAFF. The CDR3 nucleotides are TGTGCCAGCAGCTTGAAGGGCACTGAAGCTTTCTTT.

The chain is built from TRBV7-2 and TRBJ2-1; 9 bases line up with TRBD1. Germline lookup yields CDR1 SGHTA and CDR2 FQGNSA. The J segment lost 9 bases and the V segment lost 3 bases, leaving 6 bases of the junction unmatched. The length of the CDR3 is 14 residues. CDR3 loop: CASSLGTGFTEQFF. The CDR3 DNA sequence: TGTGCCAGCAGCTTGGGGACAGGGTTTACTGAGCAGTTCTTC.

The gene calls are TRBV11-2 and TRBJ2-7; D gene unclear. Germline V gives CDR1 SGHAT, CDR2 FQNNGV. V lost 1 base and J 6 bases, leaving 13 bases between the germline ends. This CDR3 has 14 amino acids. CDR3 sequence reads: CASSLGLGQREQYF. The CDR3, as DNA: TGTGCCAGCAGCTTAGGATTGGGTCAGCGCGAGCAGTACTTC.

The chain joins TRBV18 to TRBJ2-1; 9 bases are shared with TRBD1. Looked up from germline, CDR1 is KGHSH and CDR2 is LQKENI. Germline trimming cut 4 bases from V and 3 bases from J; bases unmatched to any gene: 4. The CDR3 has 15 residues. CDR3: CASSLTGGGYNEQFF. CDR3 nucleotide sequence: TGTGCCAGCTCACTTACAGGGGGCGGCTACAATGAGCAGTTCTTC.

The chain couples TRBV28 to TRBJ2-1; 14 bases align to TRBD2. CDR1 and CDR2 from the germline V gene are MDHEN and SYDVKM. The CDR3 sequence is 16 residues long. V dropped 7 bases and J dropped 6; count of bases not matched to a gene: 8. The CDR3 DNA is TGTGCCAGCAAAGCGGGACTAGCGGGAGACGGCAATGAGCAGTTCTTC. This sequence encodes CASKAGLAGDGNEQFF.

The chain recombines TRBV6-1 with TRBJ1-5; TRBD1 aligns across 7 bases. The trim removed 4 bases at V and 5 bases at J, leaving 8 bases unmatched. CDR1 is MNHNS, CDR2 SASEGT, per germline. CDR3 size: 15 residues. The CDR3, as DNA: TGTGCCAGCAGTGGGTTACAGGGGTTGTATCAGCCCCAGCATTTT. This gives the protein CASSGLQGLYQPQHF.

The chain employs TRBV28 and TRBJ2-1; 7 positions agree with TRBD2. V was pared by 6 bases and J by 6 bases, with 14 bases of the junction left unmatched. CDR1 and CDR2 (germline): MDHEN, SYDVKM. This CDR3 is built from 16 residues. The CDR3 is CASSETSELSGNEQFF. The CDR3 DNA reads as TGTGCCAGCAGCGAAACTAGCGAACTCTCCGGCAATGAGCAGTTCTTC.

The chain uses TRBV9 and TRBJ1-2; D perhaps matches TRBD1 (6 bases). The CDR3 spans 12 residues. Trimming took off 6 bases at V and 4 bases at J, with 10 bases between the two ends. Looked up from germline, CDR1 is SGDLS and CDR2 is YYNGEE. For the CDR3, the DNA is TGTGCCAGCAAGCAGGGGAGCTATGGCTACACCTTC. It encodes CASKQGSYGYTF. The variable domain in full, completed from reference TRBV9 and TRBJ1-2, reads DSGVTQTPKHLITATGQRVTLRCSPRSGDLSVYWYQQSLDQGLQFLIQYYNGEERAKGNILERFSAQQFPDLHSELNLSSLELGDSALYFCASKQGSYGYTFGSGTRLTVV.

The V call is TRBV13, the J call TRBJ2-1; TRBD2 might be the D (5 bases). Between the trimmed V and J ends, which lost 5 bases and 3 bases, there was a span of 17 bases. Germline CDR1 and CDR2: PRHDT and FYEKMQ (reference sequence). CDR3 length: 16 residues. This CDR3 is CASSPQLTGFYNEQFF. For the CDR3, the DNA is TGTGCCAGCAGCCCCCAGTTAACGGGGTTCTACAATGAGCAGTTCTTC.

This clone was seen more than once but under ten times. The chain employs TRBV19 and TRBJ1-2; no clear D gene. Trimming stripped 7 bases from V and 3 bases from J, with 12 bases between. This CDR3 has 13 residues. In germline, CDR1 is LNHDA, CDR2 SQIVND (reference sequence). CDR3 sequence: CASNEDGYYGYTF. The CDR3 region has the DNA TGTGCCAGTAACGAGGACGGATACTATGGCTACACCTTC.